The entry below gives a single TCR beta chain sequence along with its context. The source of the sample is a study of T cells after yellow fever vaccination. The CDR3 length is 16 residues. Between the trimmed V and J ends, which lost 3 bases and 6 bases, there was a span of 18 bases. CDR1 and CDR2 (germline): SGHRS, YFSETQ. TCRdb recomputed calls from the 5' RACE reads with MiXCR, one row per CDR3 protein. The table lists roughly 340,000 distinct CDR3 sequences, 3% to 4.5% of them singletons. The sample was PBMCs, taken 5 days after the yellow fever booster vaccination. This clonotype originated in a young man who received the YFV17D yellow fever vaccine. This chain connects TRBV5-1 to TRBJ2-2, with D perhaps matching TRBD2 (6 bases). As DNA, the CDR3 is TGCGCCAGCAGCTGTGCCCGGGACTTTCTATCCGGGGAGCTGTTTTTT. Translated: CASSCARDFLSGELFF.